A selection of T cell receptor beta chains follows, all from one sample in a study of OX40 agonist ivuxolimab in advanced cancers. TCRdb's copy holds only in-frame clones and misses some; the assay was immunoSEQ multiplex PCR. The sample consists of fewer than 25,000 clones, roughly four fifths of them appearing once. Sequencing was performed on CD4+ or CD8+ T cells sorted from blood, taken in a trial of the OX40 agonist ivuxolimab. All receptors derive from an adult with an advanced solid tumor such as melanoma, head and neck, liver or kidney cancer. Each CDR3 is given without its conserved first and last residue. Each record gives: J gene, V gene, CDR3 protein.

TRBJ2-2,TRBV4-1,ASSQVQGKTGELF
TRBJ1-1,TRBV4-3,ASSQDLGLNTEAF
TRBJ1-1,TRBV11-3,ASSPRDSPFLHMNTEAF
TRBJ2-1,TRBV7-9,ASSLETGSNEQF
TRBJ2-1,TRBV19,ASSIPRGVPNEQF
TRBJ2-3,TRBV6-5,AVGAWTAVDTQY
TRBJ1-2,TRBV28,ASSDYRSGYT
TRBJ2-5,TRBV28,ASSTPKSLQETQY
TRBJ2-1,TRBV27,ASGLARHNEQF
TRBJ1-4,TRBV15,ATSVTRGVADEKLF
TRBJ1-4,TRBV15,ATQSGGEREKLF
TRBJ2-2,TRBV11-2,ASSLAGELF
TRBJ1-2,TRBV5-1,ASSARDRKFYGYT
TRBJ2-5,TRBV5-6,ASSDPLRVETQY
TRBJ2-2,TRBV5-1,ASSLLGGANTGELF
TRBJ1-2,TRBV27,ASSLSVDYGYT
TRBJ2-7,TRBV9,ASSFRGGSYEQY
TRBJ1-2,TRBV30,AWIREVGYT
TRBJ2-7,TRBV27,ASSLMFGGQVYEQY
TRBJ1-1,TRBV30,AWSHGTEAF
TRBJ2-1,TRBV4-1,ASSQDTGFSYNEQF
TRBJ1-6,TRBV2,ASSMGQGGSPLH
TRBJ1-2,TRBV9,ASSVVGQGNYGYT
TRBJ2-3,TRBV28,ASSSPGVRDTQY
TRBJ1-2,TRBV5-4,ASSLWTDNYGYT
TRBJ2-7,TRBV6-1,ASSEPPGHSSYEQY
TRBJ2-1,TRBV7-8,ASSLAGSYNEQF
TRBJ2-1,TRBV9,ASRASGRNEQF
TRBJ2-3,TRBV2,ASSGAEASTDTQY
TRBJ2-3,TRBV11-2,ASSQTGSLTDTQY
TRBJ1-2,TRBV5-4,ASRAPGLTYGYT
TRBJ2-1,TRBV27,ASSLGHNEQF
TRBJ1-1,TRBV12-2,ASRLETGGTEAF
TRBJ1-3,TRBV29-1,SVPWGEGNTIY
TRBJ1-4,TRBV6-1,ASSDWGLNEKLF
TRBJ2-7,TRBV6-5,ASSATGGYEQY
TRBJ2-2,TRBV4-3,ASSQDPQYPGNAGELF
TRBJ2-1,TRBV7-8,ASSLARGGSYNEQF
TRBJ1-6,TRBV7-2,ASSLGTGWSPLH
TRBJ2-2,TRBV9,ASSVASGGTGELF
TRBJ2-5,TRBV6-6,ASRRAGLGVETQY
TRBJ1-4,TRBV4-1,ASSQGGAWTRLEKLF
TRBJ2-1,TRBV11-2,ASSLGTGDFDYNEQF
TRBJ1-2,TRBV18,ASSVPGTLEGYT
TRBJ1-1,TRBV28,ASSSGVTMNTEAF
TRBJ1-1,TRBV9,ASSVDGATEAF
TRBJ2-7,TRBV5-1,ASRVAQGSYEQY
TRBJ2-7,TRBV5-1,ASSPTGQSYEQY
TRBJ1-6,TRBV5-1,ASSLVGTGSYNSPLH
TRBJ2-7,TRBV29-1,SVEGQGSYYEQY
TRBJ2-7,TRBV28,ASSQAVSSYEQY
TRBJ1-2,TRBV11-2,ASSLGPATINYGYT
TRBJ1-2,TRBV29-1,SVQGTRGYT
TRBJ2-1,TRBV6-1,ASTVLSSYNEQF
TRBJ2-1,TRBV6-5,ASSYSAGIHNEQF